The 14 T cell receptor beta chains below come from one sample, sequenced in a study of T-cell reconstitution after alpha-beta-depleted transplantation in children. For TCRbeta, the library was prepared with unique molecular identifiers. One entry per CDR3 protein results from TCRdb running MiXCR on the PCR reads. The sample lists approximately 150,000 distinct CDR3 sequences, 8% to 10% occurring once. This sample comprised PBMCs, mostly from graft donor cells, obtained 180 days after TCRalphabeta/CD19-depleted stem cell transplant. The receptors stem from a female patient aged 2 to 10 who had a stem cell transplant for congenital amegakaryocytic thrombocytopenia, so the T cells may come from the graft donor.

The chain uses TRBV20-1 and TRBJ2-3, with 10 bases identical to TRBD2. V shed 6 bases and J 2 bases; nucleotides not matched to a gene: 5. CDR3 length: 14 residues. Germline loops: CDR1 DFQATT, CDR2 SNEGSKA (reference sequence). The chain's CDR3 is CSAGTSASTDTQYF. The CDR3 region has the DNA TGCAGTGCAGGGACTAGCGCATCCACAGATACGCAGTATTTT.

This sequence joins TRBV11-2 and TRBJ1-1, with unresolved D. V was clipped by 4 bases and J by 5 bases, with 11 bases between them. Germline lookup yields CDR1 SGHAT and CDR2 FQNNGV. The CDR3 contains 13 residues. The CDR3 sequence: CASSSYNPTEAFF. The CDR3, as DNA: TGTGCCAGCAGCTCCTACAACCCGACTGAAGCTTTCTTT.

At least ten counts were recorded for this clonotype. J is TRBJ2-1 and V is TRBV7-3, with TRBD2 identical over 7 bases. The CDR3 extends over 13 amino acids. The V and J ends lost 2 bases and 10 bases, in that order; junction bases with no gene match: 5. CDR1 SGHTA and CDR2 FQGTGA come from the germline V gene. CDR3: CASSLGNGGEQFF. The DNA of the CDR3 is TGTGCCAGCAGCTTAGGCAACGGGGGGGAGCAGTTCTTC.

This clonotype was seen ten or more times. This chain links TRBV28 with TRBJ2-2, with D uncertain. Trimming shortened V by 5 bases and J by 2 bases, and 12 bases separated the two germline ends. Germline values: CDR1 MDHEN, CDR2 SYDVKM. The CDR3 consists of 15 residues. The CDR3 sequence is CASSPLRFNTGELFF. DNA for the CDR3: TGTGCCAGCAGTCCCTTACGGTTTAACACCGGGGAGCTGTTTTTT.

This clonotype occurred many times. The chain combines TRBV5-1 with TRBJ1-6; unclear D gene. V was shortened by 4 bases and J by 7 bases, with 18 bases between the two germline ends. Looked up from germline, CDR1 is SGHRS and CDR2 is YFSETQ. The length of the CDR3 is 16 residues. CDR3 sequence (DNA): TGCGCCAGCAGCCTGACGTCGGGCGCTGGAAATTCACCCCTCCACTTT. Translated, it gives CASSLTSGAGNSPLHF.

This clonotype was seen at least ten times. The J gene is TRBJ1-1, the V gene TRBV6-1; 11 bases align to TRBD1. The CDR3 sequence is 16 residues long. The germline V gene has CDR1 MNHNS and CDR2 SASEGT. The ends lost 6 bases at V and 3 bases at J; junction bases unmatched: 9. The CDR3: CASRNGQGAGDTEAFF. The CDR3 nucleotides are TGTGCCAGCAGAAACGGACAGGGGGCAGGGGACACTGAAGCTTTCTTT.

This clonotype showed up many times. The chain links TRBV5-1 to TRBJ2-7, with D possibly being TRBD2 (8 bases). V dropped 4 bases and J dropped 6 bases, with 14 bases sitting between them. CDR1 is SGHRS, CDR2 YFSETQ, per germline. This CDR3 is 13 amino acids long. CDR3 sequence reads: CASSTGGTAEQYF. Here the CDR3 DNA reads TGCGCCAGCAGCACGGGGGGGACAGCCGAGCAGTACTTC.

The V gene is TRBV7-9, the J gene TRBJ1-1, with TRBD1 identical over 8 bases. The CDR3 totals 16 residues. Germline V gene data show CDR1 as SEHNR and CDR2 as FQNEAQ (reference sequence). V lost 5 bases, J lost 1 base, and 9 bases stayed unmatched. The CDR3 is CASSKFRQGRNTEAFF. CDR3 DNA: TGTGCCAGCAGCAAGTTTCGACAGGGGAGGAACACTGAAGCTTTCTTT.

The chain carries TRBV7-8 and TRBJ1-6; D is unclear. V lost 5 bases, J lost 5 bases, and 13 bases lay in between. Germline CDR1 and CDR2: SGHVS and FQNEAQ. The CDR3 spans 15 residues. This CDR3 reads CASSMPGQNNSPLHF. Written as DNA, the CDR3 is TGTGCCAGCAGCATGCCGGGCCAGAATAATTCACCCCTCCACTTT.

Judged by abundance, this clonotype is medium-sized (0.01 to 0.1%). The chain joins TRBV6-5 to TRBJ1-6; D perhaps matches TRBD1 (6 bases). Germline CDR1 reads MNHEY; CDR2 reads SVGAGI. Trimming stripped 0 bases from V and 10 bases from J, with 13 bases between. The CDR3 totals 15 residues. CDR3 amino acids: CASSYSDGGHSPLHF. The DNA of the CDR3 is TGTGCCAGCAGTTACTCGGACGGGGGGCACTCACCCCTCCACTTT.

The chain has TRBV6-4 and TRBJ2-1; 7 bases match TRBD2. With V trimmed by 10 bases and J by 8 bases, 17 bases remained unmatched. CDR3 length: 15 amino acids. Germline CDR1 reads MRHNA; CDR2 reads SNTAGT. The CDR3 sequence: CATAPRVAGADEQFF. The CDR3 coding sequence is TGTGCCACCGCACCCCGGGTGGCGGGAGCAGATGAGCAGTTCTTC.

The chain employs TRBV6-1 and TRBJ2-1; 8 bases are a match to TRBD2. The CDR3 runs 14 residues. V shed 8 bases, J shed 2 bases, and the junction held 5 bases outside the gene matches. Germline V gene lookup returns CDR1 MNHNS and CDR2 SASEGT. The chain's CDR3 is CASGSGGPYNEQFF. The CDR3 DNA is TGTGCCAGCGGAAGCGGGGGACCCTACAATGAGCAGTTCTTC.

This clonotype was seen at least ten times. V gene TRBV28 combines with J gene TRBJ2-3; 9 bases are shared with TRBD1. Germline CDR1 reads MDHEN; CDR2 reads SYDVKM. The CDR3 consists of 17 residues. Trimming at V came to 0 bases and at J to 2 bases, leaving 6 bases not matched to a gene. The CDR3 nucleotides read TGTGCCAGCAGTTTATGGTTTGGACAGGGGTACACAGATACGCAGTATTTT. It is translated as CASSLWFGQGYTDTQYF.

At least ten counts were recorded for this clonotype. The V and J genes are TRBV12-3 or TRBV12-4 and TRBJ1-5; D gene uncertain. V dropped 2 bases and J dropped 7 bases, with 9 bases sitting between them. The CDR3 contains 13 residues. CDR3: CASSLSVEQPQHF. CDR3 bases: TGTGCCAGCAGTTTAAGTGTGGAGCAGCCCCAGCATTTT.